One sample yielded the 17 T cell receptor beta chains listed below, sequenced in a study of shared clonotypes between healthy human individuals. Method: immunoSEQ multiplex PCR; TCRdb's copy keeps in-frame clones and lacks some. Here the sample spans about 560,000 clones, around 80% being singletons. The source material was PBMCs. Source of these receptors: a woman aged 40 to 50 in good health. Some clones in this sample may be carry-over from other donors' samples.

CDR3 residues: CSASSNYGYTF. The CDR3 nucleotides are TGCAGTGCTAGCAGTAACTATGGCTACACCTTC. The gene calls are TRBV20-1 and TRBJ1-2, with no clear D. Germline V gives CDR1 DFQATT, CDR2 SNEGSKA (reference sequence). Trimming pared 3 bases from V and 1 base from J, leaving 3 bases between. The CDR3 runs 11 residues.

The J gene is TRBJ2-5, the V gene TRBV5-1, with D possibly matching TRBD2 (6 bases). The CDR3 extends over 14 amino acids. Per germline, CDR1 SGHRS and CDR2 YFSETQ. V gave up 8 bases and J gave up 13 bases, with 27 bases separating them. For the CDR3, the DNA is TGCGCCAGTGGACTTACAGCGGGCTCCTACGAGCGGTACTTC. Translating it yields CASGLTAGSYERYF. The whole variable domain, remainder taken from reference TRBV5-1 and TRBJ2-5, is KAGVTQTPRYLIKTRGQQVTLSCSPISGHRSVSWYQQTPGQGLQFLFEYFSETQRNKGNFPGRFSGRQFSNSRSEMNVSTLELGDSALYLCASGLTAGSYERYFGPGTRLLVL.

This chain connects TRBV25-1 to TRBJ2-2; D tentatively fits TRBD1 or TRBD2 (6 bases each). The CDR3 covers 15 residues. Trimming cost V 6 bases and J 2 bases, with 13 bases left between them. Germline V gene lookup returns CDR1 MGHDK and CDR2 SYGVNS. CDR3 in DNA: TGTGCCAGCAGAAGGGGGGCAGCAAACACCGGGGAGCTGTTTTTT. Translation: CASRRGAANTGELFF.

This sequence joins TRBV10-3 and TRBJ2-6; either TRBD1 or TRBD2 may fit D (5 bases each). Between the trimmed V and J ends, which lost 4 bases and 0 bases, there was a span of 10 bases. Germline assignment: CDR1 ENHRY and CDR2 SYGVKD. This CDR3 comprises 16 residues. Written as DNA, the CDR3 is TGTGCCATCAGTGGGCCAGGGAGCTCTGGGGCCAACGTCCTGACTTTC. It translates to CAISGPGSSGANVLTF.

The CDR3 sequence is CASSLAPLLAGGGPSYEQYF. The CDR3 DNA reads as TGTGCCAGCAGCTTAGCGCCCCTACTAGCGGGTGGTGGCCCCTCCTACGAGCAGTACTTC. The rearrangement links TRBV7-8 to TRBJ2-7, with 9 bases fitting TRBD2. V dropped 0 bases and J dropped 0; count of bases not matched to a gene: 15. CDR3 size: 20 residues. Germline CDR1 is SGHVS and CDR2 is FQNEAQ.

The chain uses TRBV7-6 and TRBJ2-7; D might be TRBD2 (6 bases). CDR1 and CDR2 (germline): SGHVS, FNYEAQ. V was pared by 1 base and J by 1 base, with 14 bases between. This CDR3 spans 16 amino acids. CDR3 sequence reads: CASSLVGGMESYEQYF. Written as DNA, the CDR3 is TGTGCCAGCAGCTTAGTAGGAGGGATGGAATCCTACGAGCAGTACTTC.

This clone was counted a few times. The chain couples TRBV30 to TRBJ2-2; D might be TRBD1 or TRBD2, each matching 5 bases. Germline CDR1 GTSNPN, CDR2 SVGIG (reference sequence). V lost 2 bases to trimming and J lost 6 bases, with 10 bases between them. This CDR3 has 13 amino acids. CDR3 sequence (DNA): TGTGCCTGGAGTTGGGGGATGGCCGGGGAGCTGTTTTTT. This codes for CAWSWGMAGELFF.

V gene TRBV10-3 combines with J gene TRBJ2-3, with D tentatively TRBD1 (6 bases). This CDR3 has 16 residues. Trimming took off 2 bases at V and 0 bases at J, with 12 bases between the two ends. The germline CDR1 and CDR2 sequences are ENHRY and SYGVKD. The CDR3 DNA reads as TGTGCCATCAGTGAGACCGGGACACTCAGCACAGATACGCAGTATTTT. Translation gives CAISETGTLSTDTQYF.

For this clone: This same CDR3 is encoded by further DNA sequences in the sample. The chain recombines TRBV2 with TRBJ1-5; TRBD1 matches 7 bases. Germline V lookup: CDR1 SNHLY, CDR2 FYNNEI. The CDR3 runs 14 residues. V shed 4 bases, J shed 4 bases, and the junction held 4 bases outside the gene matches. Written as DNA, the CDR3 is TGTGCCAGCAGTGGAGACAGGGCTAATCAGCCCCAGCATTTT. Its translation: CASSGDRANQPQHF.

V usage is TRBV5-6 and J usage is TRBJ2-1; 10 bases match TRBD1. Germline CDR1 SGHDT, CDR2 YYEEEE. Germline trimming cut 5 bases from V and 4 bases from J; bases unmatched to any gene: 9. The CDR3 covers 16 residues. For the CDR3, the DNA is TGTGCCAGCAGATCCTATCCGGGACAGGGGTACAATGAGCAGTTCTTC. Its protein product is CASRSYPGQGYNEQFF.

With respect to this clone: A read error likely explains this, since a far larger clone differs by one base. This chain links TRBV7-9 with TRBJ1-1; D not certain. The length of the CDR3 is 12 residues. V was pared by 7 bases and J by 3 bases, with 9 bases between. The germline V gene encodes CDR1 SEHNR and CDR2 FQNEAQ (reference sequence). The CDR3 here is CASNSVDTEAFF. CDR3 bases: TGTGCCAGCAACTCTGTCGACACTGAAGCTTTCTTT.

Only a few counts were recorded for this clone. The chain carries TRBV13 and TRBJ2-3; TRBD2 matches at 9 bases. The CDR3 is 15 amino acids. J lost 4 bases, V lost 1 base, and 3 bases had no gene match. The germline V gene has CDR1 PRHDT and CDR2 FYEKMQ (reference sequence). The CDR3 nucleotides read TGTGCCAGCAGCTTAGCTCTAGCGGGGTCAGATACGCAGTATTTT. Encoded protein: CASSLALAGSDTQYF. The entire variable domain, with the rest obtained from reference TRBV13 and TRBJ2-3, is as follows: AAGVIQSPRHLIKEKRETATLKCYPIPRHDTVYWYQQGPGQDPQFLISFYEKMQSDKGSIPDRFSAQQFSDYHSELNMSSLELGDSALYFCASSLALAGSDTQYFGPGTRLTVL.

The chain couples TRBV7-9 to TRBJ2-1; D is undetermined. Germline assignment: CDR1 SEHNR and CDR2 FQNEAQ (reference sequence). The V end was cut by 5 bases, the J end by 2 bases, with 13 bases between. This CDR3 region has 15 residues. CDR3 nucleotide sequence: TGTGCCAGCAGCCCCTTCGAAGGCCCCTACAATGAGCAGTTCTTC. The encoded protein is CASSPFEGPYNEQFF.

The chain is built from TRBV28 and TRBJ2-1; 13 bases match TRBD2. This CDR3 has 15 residues. J lost 8 bases, V lost 5 bases, and 6 bases had no gene match. Germline CDR1 is MDHEN and CDR2 is SYDVKM. The CDR3 region is CASSQPTSGRYEQFF. CDR3 DNA: TGTGCCAGCAGTCAACCGACTAGCGGGAGGTATGAGCAGTTCTTC.

Many counts were recorded for this clone. V is TRBV28 and J is TRBJ1-5, with 9 bases identical to TRBD1. Germline V gene lookup returns CDR1 MDHEN and CDR2 SYDVKM. Trimming removed 6 bases from V and 3 bases from J; junction bases left unmatched: 6. CDR3 size: 15 residues. CDR3 bases: TGTGCCAGCAGCCCGGGACAGGGCTACAATCAGCCCCAGCATTTT. Translation gives CASSPGQGYNQPQHF.

Points on this clone: At one end, the junction sequence differs from germline, possibly due to a read error. The chain couples TRBV5-3 to TRBJ1-2, with D maybe TRBD1 (5 bases). TRBV5-3 is sorted into the ORF group, with uncertain function. The CDR3 runs 11 residues. CDR3 DNA sequence: TGTGCCAGAAGCTCCACCGGGGGAGCAAACTTC. This sequence encodes CARSSTGGANF.

This clone was seen a handful of times. The CDR3 sequence is CASSRRGLDEQYF. The CDR3 coding sequence is TGTGCCAGCAGTCGTAGGGGGCTGGACGAGCAGTACTTC. The chain combines TRBV27 with TRBJ2-7; 7 bases are a match to TRBD1. Trimming cost V 5 bases and J 5 bases; bases outside gene matches: 6. CDR3 size: 13 residues. CDR1 MNHEY and CDR2 SMNVEV come from the germline V gene (reference sequence).